This T cell receptor (beta chain) was sequenced in a study of cytomegalovirus exposure and HLA in healthy donors. The CDR3 has 11 residues. Germline assignment: CDR1 SNHLY and CDR2 FYNNEI. Trimming removed 7 bases from V and 4 bases from J, with 6 bases in between. The study ran its PCR with 60 Vbeta and 13 Jbeta primers. Method: immunoSEQ multiplex PCR; TCRdb's copy keeps in-frame clones and lacks some. The sample has about 130,000 clones; roughly 88% are singletons. J is TRBJ2-3 and V is TRBV2; D gene ambiguous. The specimen sequenced was PBMCs. The source of this sequence is a man aged 50 or older in good health and CMV-seronegative. Here the CDR3 reads CASTGADTQYF. CDR3 in DNA: TGTGCCAGCACAGGCGCAGATACGCAGTATTTT.